This T cell receptor beta chain was observed in a study of CD8 T cells in ankylosing spondylitis (dated 2017 in TCRdb). Regarding the complete study: The study profiled T cell receptor beta repertoires in healthy donors and ankylosing spondylitis patients to find disease-linked TCR variants. The full study cohort was made up of roughly 25 ankylosing spondylitis patients and fewer than 120 healthy donors. Samples of peripheral blood were taken, and for ankylosing spondylitis patients, synovial fluid was collected as well.

The investigation overall reported the following: Significant enrichment of the disease-linked clones was reported in matched synovial fluid samples from ankylosing spondylitis patients. Blood from ankylosing spondylitis patients appeared to be characterized by a TCR beta motif composed of roughly 8 highly homologous amino acid variants. Some TCR beta motif variants had previously been reported in synovial fluid and blood of reactive arthritis patients, which suggested common disease-initiation mechanisms. The disease-linked clones had a CD8+ phenotype and were found at relatively low frequencies in peripheral blood.

The CDR3 contains 11 residues, cysteine and phenylalanine counted. CDR3 DNA only is kept here, 33 bases in frame from base 1. The junction carries 9 bases between V and J, which are trimmed by 5 bases and 8 bases respectively. This clonotype was detected a few times. Its antigen is currently not known. It has no much larger one-base neighbor in the sample; base qualities were not kept. TCRdb lists the instrument as Illumina HiSeq 2500. Quantitative 5'-RACE with molecular barcodes was used to prepare TCR beta libraries. As for the authors' bioinformatics: A new computational method based on a probabilistic model of VDJ rearrangement was used to identify disease-linked TCR variants. Using fastp trimming at Q25 and MiXCR clonotype assembly, TCRdb reanalyzed the public sequencing data and kept in-frame beta chains. One record per CDR3 amino acid sequence lists the most common genes and DNA. The authors' filters were not applied to this entry. This sample is represented by around 770,000 distinct CDR3 sequences; roughly 19% of them were singletons. Under 20% of the sample goes to the ten largest clones.

The TCR sequence derives from a male donor with ankylosing spondylitis. Sequencing input: blood, either unsorted or a sorted T cell fraction (not recorded which). The sequence joins TRBV12-3 or TRBV12-4 to TRBJ1-1; confidence is insufficient to name the D gene. The encoded CDR3 is CASSHGPEAFF. The DNA sequence is TGTGCCAGCAGTCACGGACCCGAAGCTTTCTTT.